These T cell receptor beta chains were read from a single sample in a study of T cell responses to AZD1222 COVID-19 vaccine. TCRdb's table, derived via immunoSEQ multiplex PCR, lists solely in-frame clones and lacks some. The sample consists of about 150,000 clones, 90% of them appearing once. The sequencing used peripheral blood, collected on day 0 of AZD1222 vaccination. The receptors stem from an adult in good health. The CDR3 runs from the conserved cysteine through the conserved F or W. Fields, in order: D gene, clone size, V gene, J gene, CDR3 DNA, CDR3 protein. D genes are given only for firm matches. The size entry is marked missing in some rows and otherwise reads once, few, many or a size class.

d_gene: -
abundance: -
v_gene: TRBV5-4
j_gene: TRBJ1-3
CDR3nt: TGTGCCAGCAGCTTGTTGGAGGGTGGAAACACCATATATTTT
CDR3aa: CASSLLEGGNTIYF

d_gene: -
abundance: -
v_gene: TRBV19
j_gene: TRBJ2-6
CDR3nt: TGTGCCACCCACCCGTCTGGGGCCAACGTCCTGACTTTC
CDR3aa: CATHPSGANVLTF

d_gene: -
abundance: -
v_gene: TRBV19
j_gene: TRBJ1-1
CDR3nt: TGTGCCAGTAGTATAAAAGGGGACACTGAAGCTTTCTTT
CDR3aa: CASSIKGDTEAFF

d_gene: -
abundance: few
v_gene: TRBV4-1
j_gene: TRBJ1-5
CDR3nt: TGCGCCAGCAACCCGCGACAGCATAGCAATCAGCCCCAGCATTTT
CDR3aa: CASNPRQHSNQPQHF

d_gene: -
abundance: -
v_gene: TRBV24-1
j_gene: TRBJ1-5
CDR3nt: TGTGCCACCAGTGACCCGACATCTAGCAATCAGCCCCAGCATTTT
CDR3aa: CATSDPTSSNQPQHF

d_gene: -
abundance: -
v_gene: TRBV19
j_gene: TRBJ1-5
CDR3nt: TGTGCCAGTAGTTTCGGGAATCTCCAGCATTTT
CDR3aa: CASSFGNLQHF

d_gene: -
abundance: -
v_gene: TRBV14
j_gene: TRBJ2-1
CDR3nt: TGTGCCAGCAGCCAAGACTTGCGCGGTGAGCAGTTCTTC
CDR3aa: CASSQDLRGEQFF

d_gene: TRBD1
abundance: -
v_gene: TRBV7-3
j_gene: TRBJ1-6
CDR3nt: TGTGCCAGCAGCTCCGGGACAGAGAATTCACCCCTCCACTTT
CDR3aa: CASSSGTENSPLHF

d_gene: TRBD2
abundance: -
v_gene: TRBV7-3
j_gene: TRBJ2-3
CDR3nt: TGTGCCAGCAGCTTTAGCGGGAGAGGGTTTACGCAGTATTTT
CDR3aa: CASSFSGRGFTQYF

d_gene: -
abundance: -
v_gene: TRBV7-9
j_gene: TRBJ2-5
CDR3nt: TGTGCCAGCAGCTCGGTAGGTCAGCGGCCCAAAGAGACCCAGTACTTC
CDR3aa: CASSSVGQRPKETQYF

d_gene: -
abundance: -
v_gene: TRBV9
j_gene: TRBJ2-1
CDR3nt: TGTGCCAGCAGCGTATTCGTGGACGGAACCTACAATGAGCAGTTCTTC
CDR3aa: CASSVFVDGTYNEQFF

d_gene: TRBD1
abundance: once
v_gene: TRBV4-1
j_gene: TRBJ1-3
CDR3nt: TGCGCCAGCAGCCACGGGACAGGACTCCAAAGCTCTGGAAACACCATATATTTT
CDR3aa: CASSHGTGLQSSGNTIYF

d_gene: TRBD1
abundance: once
v_gene: TRBV30
j_gene: TRBJ2-2
CDR3nt: TGTGCCTGGTCGACAGGGGGCCGCACCGGGGAGCTGTTTTTT
CDR3aa: CAWSTGGRTGELFF

d_gene: -
abundance: -
v_gene: TRBV3-1/TRBV3-2
j_gene: TRBJ2-5
CDR3nt: TGTGCCAGCAGCCAAAGGAGCGAGGGGGGCCCCCAAGAGACCCAGTACTTC
CDR3aa: CASSQRSEGGPQETQYF

d_gene: -
abundance: -
v_gene: TRBV6-5
j_gene: TRBJ2-7
CDR3nt: TGTGCCACCCGACGGACTACAACTTCTTACGAGCAGTACTTC
CDR3aa: CATRRTTTSYEQYF